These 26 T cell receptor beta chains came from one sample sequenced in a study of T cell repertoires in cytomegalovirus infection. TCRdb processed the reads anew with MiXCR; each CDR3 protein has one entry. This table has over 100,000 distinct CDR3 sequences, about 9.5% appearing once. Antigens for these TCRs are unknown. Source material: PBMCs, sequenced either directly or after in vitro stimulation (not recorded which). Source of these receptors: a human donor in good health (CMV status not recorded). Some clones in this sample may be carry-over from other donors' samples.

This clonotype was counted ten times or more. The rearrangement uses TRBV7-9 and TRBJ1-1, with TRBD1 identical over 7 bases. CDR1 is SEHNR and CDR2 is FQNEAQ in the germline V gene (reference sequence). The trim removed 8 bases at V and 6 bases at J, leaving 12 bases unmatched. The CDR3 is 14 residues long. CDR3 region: CASDSVQGVPEAFF. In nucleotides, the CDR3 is TGTGCCAGCGATAGTGTGCAGGGGGTCCCTGAAGCTTTCTTT.

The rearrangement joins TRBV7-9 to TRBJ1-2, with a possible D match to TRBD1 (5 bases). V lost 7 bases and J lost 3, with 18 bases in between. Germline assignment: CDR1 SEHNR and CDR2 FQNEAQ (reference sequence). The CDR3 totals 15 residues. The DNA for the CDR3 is TGTGCCAGCAAGAACCTGGACGGGGCAGACTATGGCTACACCTTC. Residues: CASKNLDGADYGYTF.

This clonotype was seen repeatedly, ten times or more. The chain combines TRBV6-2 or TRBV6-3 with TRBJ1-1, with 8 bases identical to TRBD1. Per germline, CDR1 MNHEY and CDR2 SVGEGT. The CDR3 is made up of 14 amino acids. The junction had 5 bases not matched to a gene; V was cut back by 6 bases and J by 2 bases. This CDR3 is CASRHTGGNTEAFF. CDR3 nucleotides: TGTGCCAGCAGACACACAGGGGGTAACACTGAAGCTTTCTTT.

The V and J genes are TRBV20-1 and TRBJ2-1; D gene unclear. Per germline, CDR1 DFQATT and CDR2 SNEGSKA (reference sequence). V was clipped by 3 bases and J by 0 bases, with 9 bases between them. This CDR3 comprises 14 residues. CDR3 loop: CSARWSSSYNEQFF. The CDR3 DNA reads TGCAGTGCTAGGTGGAGCAGCTCCTACAATGAGCAGTTCTTC.

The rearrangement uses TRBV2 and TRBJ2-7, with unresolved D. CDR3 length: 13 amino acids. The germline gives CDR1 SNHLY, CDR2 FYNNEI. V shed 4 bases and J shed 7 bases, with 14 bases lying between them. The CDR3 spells CASSVEQRLEQYF. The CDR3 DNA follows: TGTGCCAGCAGTGTCGAACAACGTTTAGAGCAGTACTTC.

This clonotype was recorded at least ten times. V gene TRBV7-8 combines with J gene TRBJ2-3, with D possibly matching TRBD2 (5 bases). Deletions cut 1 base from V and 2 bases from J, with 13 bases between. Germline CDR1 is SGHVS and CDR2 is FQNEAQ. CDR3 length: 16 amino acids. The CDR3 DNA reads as TGTGCCAGCAGCTTAGTACCCGGGATTGACACAGATACGCAGTATTTT. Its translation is CASSLVPGIDTDTQYF.

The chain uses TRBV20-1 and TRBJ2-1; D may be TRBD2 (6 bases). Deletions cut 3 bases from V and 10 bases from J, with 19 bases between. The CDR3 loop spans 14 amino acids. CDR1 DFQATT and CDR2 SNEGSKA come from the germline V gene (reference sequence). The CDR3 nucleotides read TGCAGTGCTAGTGGACGGGCCCTTGCGGGAGAGCAGTTCTTC. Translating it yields CSASGRALAGEQFF.

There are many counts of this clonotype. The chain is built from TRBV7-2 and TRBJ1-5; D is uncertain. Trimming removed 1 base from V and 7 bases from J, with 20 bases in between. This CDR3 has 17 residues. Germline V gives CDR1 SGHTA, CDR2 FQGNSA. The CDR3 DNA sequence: TGTGCCAGCAGCTTAGGGGCGACCCCAATCTCGTTCCAGCCCCAGCATTTT. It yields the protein CASSLGATPISFQPQHF.

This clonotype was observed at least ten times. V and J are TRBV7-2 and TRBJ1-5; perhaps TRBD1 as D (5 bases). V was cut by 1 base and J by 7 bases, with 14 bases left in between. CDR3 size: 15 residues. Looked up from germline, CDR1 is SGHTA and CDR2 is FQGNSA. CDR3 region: CASSLEAGKGQPQHF. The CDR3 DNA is TGTGCCAGCAGCTTAGAGGCAGGGAAAGGGCAGCCCCAGCATTTT.

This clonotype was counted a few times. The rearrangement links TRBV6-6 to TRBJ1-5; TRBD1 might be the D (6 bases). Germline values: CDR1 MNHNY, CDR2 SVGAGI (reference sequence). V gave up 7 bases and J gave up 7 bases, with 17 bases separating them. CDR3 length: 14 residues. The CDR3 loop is CASKTDRRGQPQHF. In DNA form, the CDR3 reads TGTGCCAGCAAGACGGATAGAAGGGGGCAGCCCCAGCATTTT.

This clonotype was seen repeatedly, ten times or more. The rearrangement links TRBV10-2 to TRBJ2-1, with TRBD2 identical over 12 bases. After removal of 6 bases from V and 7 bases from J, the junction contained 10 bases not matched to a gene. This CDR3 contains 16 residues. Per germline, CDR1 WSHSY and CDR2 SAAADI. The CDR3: CASSGTGTSGQNEQFF. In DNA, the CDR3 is TGCGCCAGCAGCGGAACTGGGACTAGCGGGCAGAATGAGCAGTTCTTC.

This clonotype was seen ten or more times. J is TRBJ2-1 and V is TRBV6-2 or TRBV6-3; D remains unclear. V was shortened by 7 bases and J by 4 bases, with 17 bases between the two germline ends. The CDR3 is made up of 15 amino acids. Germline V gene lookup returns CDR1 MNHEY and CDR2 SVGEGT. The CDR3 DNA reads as TGTGCCAGCAACCACGCGGCTAGTAGTTACAATGAGCAGTTCTTC. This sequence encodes CASNHAASSYNEQFF.

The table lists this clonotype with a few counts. The CDR3: CASSRKGAGNQPQHF. CDR3 bases: TGTGCCAGCAGTCGTAAGGGGGCGGGCAATCAGCCCCAGCATTTT. The chain links TRBV6-5 to TRBJ1-5, with 7 bases lining up with TRBD1. Germline CDR1 is MNHEY and CDR2 is SVGAGI. The trim removed 5 bases at V and 2 bases at J, leaving 6 bases unmatched. CDR3 size: 15 residues.

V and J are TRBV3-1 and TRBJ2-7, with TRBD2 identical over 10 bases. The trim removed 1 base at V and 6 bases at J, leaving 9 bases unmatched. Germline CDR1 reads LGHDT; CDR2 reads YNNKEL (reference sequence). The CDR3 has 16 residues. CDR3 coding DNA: TGTGCCAGCAGCCAAGGGGCTAGCGGGAGAAATTCCGAGCAGTACTTC. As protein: CASSQGASGRNSEQYF.

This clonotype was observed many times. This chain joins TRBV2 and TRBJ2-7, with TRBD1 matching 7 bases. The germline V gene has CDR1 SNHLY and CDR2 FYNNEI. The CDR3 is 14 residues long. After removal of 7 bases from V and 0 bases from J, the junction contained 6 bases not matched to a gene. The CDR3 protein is CASKGTVSSYEQYF. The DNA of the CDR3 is TGTGCCAGCAAGGGGACAGTTAGCTCCTACGAGCAGTACTTC.

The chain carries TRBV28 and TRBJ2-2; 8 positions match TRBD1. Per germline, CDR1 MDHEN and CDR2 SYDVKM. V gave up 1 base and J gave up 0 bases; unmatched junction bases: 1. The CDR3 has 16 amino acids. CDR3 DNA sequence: TGTGCCAGCAGTTTATACAGGGGGGCGAACACCGGGGAGCTGTTTTTT. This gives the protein CASSLYRGANTGELFF.

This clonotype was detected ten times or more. The CDR3: CASSLASVTGNQPQHF. The CDR3 nucleotides read TGTGCCAGCAGCTTAGCGTCGGTCACGGGCAATCAGCCCCAGCATTTT. The chain combines TRBV7-8 with TRBJ1-5, with unresolved D. CDR1 and CDR2 from the germline V gene are SGHVS and FQNEAQ. Trimming pared 0 bases from V and 2 bases from J, leaving 11 bases between. The length of the CDR3 is 16 residues.

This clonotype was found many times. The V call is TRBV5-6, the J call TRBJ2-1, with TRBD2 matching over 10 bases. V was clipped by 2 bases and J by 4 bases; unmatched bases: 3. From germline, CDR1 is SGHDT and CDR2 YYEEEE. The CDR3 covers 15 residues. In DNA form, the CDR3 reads TGTGCCAGCAGCTTTACTAGCGGGACTTACAATGAGCAGTTCTTC. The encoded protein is CASSFTSGTYNEQFF.

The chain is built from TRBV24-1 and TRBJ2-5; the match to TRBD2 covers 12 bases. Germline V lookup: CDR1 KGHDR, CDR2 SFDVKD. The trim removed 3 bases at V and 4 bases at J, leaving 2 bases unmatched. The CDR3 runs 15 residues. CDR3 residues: CATSDMGLAGETQYF. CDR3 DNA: TGTGCCACCAGTGATATGGGACTAGCGGGAGAGACCCAGTACTTC.

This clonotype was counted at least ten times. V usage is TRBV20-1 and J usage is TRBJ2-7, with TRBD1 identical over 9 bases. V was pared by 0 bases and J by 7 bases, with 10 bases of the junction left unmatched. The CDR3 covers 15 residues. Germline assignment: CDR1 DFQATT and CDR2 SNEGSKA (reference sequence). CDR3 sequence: CSARDRTGGVGEQYF. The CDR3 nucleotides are TGCAGTGCTAGAGATCGCACAGGGGGCGTGGGGGAGCAGTACTTC.

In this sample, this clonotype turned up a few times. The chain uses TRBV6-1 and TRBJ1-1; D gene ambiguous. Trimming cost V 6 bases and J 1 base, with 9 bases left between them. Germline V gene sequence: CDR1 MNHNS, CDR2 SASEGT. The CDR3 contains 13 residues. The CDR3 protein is CASSQLANTEAFF. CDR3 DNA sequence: TGTGCCAGCAGCCAACTAGCGAACACTGAAGCTTTCTTT.

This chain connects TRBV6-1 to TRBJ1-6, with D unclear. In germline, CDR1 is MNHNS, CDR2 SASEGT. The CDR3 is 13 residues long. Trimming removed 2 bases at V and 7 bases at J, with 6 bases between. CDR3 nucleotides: TGTGCCAGCAGTGAACCGACCAATTCACCCCTCCACTTT. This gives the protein CASSEPTNSPLHF.

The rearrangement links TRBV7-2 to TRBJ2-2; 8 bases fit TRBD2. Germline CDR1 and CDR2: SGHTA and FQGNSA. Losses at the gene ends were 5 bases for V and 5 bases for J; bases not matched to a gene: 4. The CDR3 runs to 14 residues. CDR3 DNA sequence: TGTGCCAGCAGCCGGGCGGGAGGAACCGGGGAGCTGTTTTTT. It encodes CASSRAGGTGELFF.

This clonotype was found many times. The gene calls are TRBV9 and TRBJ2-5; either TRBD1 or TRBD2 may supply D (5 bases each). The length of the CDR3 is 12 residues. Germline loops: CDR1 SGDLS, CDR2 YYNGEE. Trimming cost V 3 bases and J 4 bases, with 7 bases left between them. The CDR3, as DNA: TGTGCCAGCAGCGGGGGGAGAGAGACCCAGTACTTC. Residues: CASSGGRETQYF.

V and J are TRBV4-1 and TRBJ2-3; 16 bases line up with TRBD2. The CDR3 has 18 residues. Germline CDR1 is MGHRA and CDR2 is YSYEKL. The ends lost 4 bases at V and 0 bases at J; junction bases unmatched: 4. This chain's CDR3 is CASSPGLAGGPSTDTQYF. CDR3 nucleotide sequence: TGCGCCAGCAGCCCGGGACTAGCGGGAGGGCCTAGCACAGATACGCAGTATTTT.

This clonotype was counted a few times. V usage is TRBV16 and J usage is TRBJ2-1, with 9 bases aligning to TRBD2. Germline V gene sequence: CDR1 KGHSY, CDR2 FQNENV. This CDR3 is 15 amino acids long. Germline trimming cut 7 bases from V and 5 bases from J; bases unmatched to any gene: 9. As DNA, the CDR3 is TGTGCCAGCATCCACCGGCTAGCGGGGAACAATGAGCAGTTCTTC. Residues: CASIHRLAGNNEQFF. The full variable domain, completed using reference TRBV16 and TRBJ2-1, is GEEVAQTPKHLVRGEGQKAKLYCAPIKGHSYVFWYQQVLKNEFKFLISFQNENVFDETGMPKERFSAKCLPNSPCSLEIQATKLEDSAVYFCASIHRLAGNNEQFFGPGTRLTVL.